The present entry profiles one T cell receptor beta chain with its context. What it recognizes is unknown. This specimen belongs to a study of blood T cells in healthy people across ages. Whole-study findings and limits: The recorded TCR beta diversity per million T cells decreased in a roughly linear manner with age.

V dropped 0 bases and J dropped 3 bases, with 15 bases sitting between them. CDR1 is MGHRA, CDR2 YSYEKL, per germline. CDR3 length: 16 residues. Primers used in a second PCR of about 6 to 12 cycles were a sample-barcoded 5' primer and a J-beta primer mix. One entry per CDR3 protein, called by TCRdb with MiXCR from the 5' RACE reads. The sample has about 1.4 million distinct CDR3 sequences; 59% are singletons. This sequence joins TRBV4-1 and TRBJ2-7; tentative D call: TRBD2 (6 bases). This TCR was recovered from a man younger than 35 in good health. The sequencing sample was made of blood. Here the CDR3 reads CASSQERRGGIYEQYF. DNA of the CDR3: TGCGCCAGCAGCCAAGAGAGGAGGGGTGGGATCTACGAGCAGTACTTC.